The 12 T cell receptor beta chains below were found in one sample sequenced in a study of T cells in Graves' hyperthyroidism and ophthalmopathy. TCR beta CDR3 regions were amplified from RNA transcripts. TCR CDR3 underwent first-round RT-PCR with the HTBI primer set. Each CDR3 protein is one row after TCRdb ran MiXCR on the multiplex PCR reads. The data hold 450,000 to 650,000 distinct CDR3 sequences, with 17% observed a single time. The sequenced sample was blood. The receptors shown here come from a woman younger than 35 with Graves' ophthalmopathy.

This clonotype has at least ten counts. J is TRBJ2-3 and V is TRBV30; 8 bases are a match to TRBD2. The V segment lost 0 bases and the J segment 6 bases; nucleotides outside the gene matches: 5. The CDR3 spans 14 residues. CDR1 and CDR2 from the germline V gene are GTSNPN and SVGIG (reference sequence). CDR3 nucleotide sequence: TGTGCCTGGAGTGTCAGCGGGAGTCGCGATACGCAGTATTTT. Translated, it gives CAWSVSGSRDTQYF.

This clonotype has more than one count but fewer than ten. The CDR3 nucleotides read TGTGCCAGTAGTATAGTTAGATCCGGGGAGCTGTTTTTT. It translates to CASSIVRSGELFF. This chain uses TRBV19 with TRBJ2-2; the D is unclear. V lost 1 base, J lost 6 bases, and 6 bases lay in between. The CDR3 is made up of 13 amino acids. Per germline, CDR1 LNHDA and CDR2 SQIVND (reference sequence). Combining the CDR3 with reference TRBV19 and TRBJ2-2 gives the whole variable domain DGGITQSPKYLFRKEGQNVTLSCEQNLNHDAMYWYRQDPGQGLRLIYYSQIVNDFQKGDIAEGYSVSREKKESFPLTVTSAQKNPTAFYLCASSIVRSGELFFGEGSRLTVL.

The CDR3, as DNA: TGTGCCAGCAGAGCCGGGACTAGCGACACAGATACGCAGTATTTT. As protein: CASRAGTSDTDTQYF. The chain uses TRBV6-1 and TRBJ2-3, with TRBD2 matching 10 bases. Per the germline V gene, CDR1 is MNHNS and CDR2 is SASEGT. Trimming at V came to 6 bases and at J to 2 bases, leaving 5 bases not matched to a gene. The CDR3 loop spans 15 amino acids.

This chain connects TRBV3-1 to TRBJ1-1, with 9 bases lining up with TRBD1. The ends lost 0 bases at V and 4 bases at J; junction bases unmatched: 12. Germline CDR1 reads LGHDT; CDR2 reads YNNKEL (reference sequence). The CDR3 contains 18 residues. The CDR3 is CASSQDQNYRGQSTEAFF. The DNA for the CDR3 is TGTGCCAGCAGCCAAGATCAAAATTACAGGGGGCAATCCACTGAAGCTTTCTTT. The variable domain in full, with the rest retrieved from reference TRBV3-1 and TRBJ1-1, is DTAVSQTPKYLVTQMGNDKSIKCEQNLGHDTMYWYKQDSKKFLKIMFSYNNKELIINETVPNRFSPKSPDKAHLNLHINSLELGDSAVYFCASSQDQNYRGQSTEAFFGQGTRLTVV.

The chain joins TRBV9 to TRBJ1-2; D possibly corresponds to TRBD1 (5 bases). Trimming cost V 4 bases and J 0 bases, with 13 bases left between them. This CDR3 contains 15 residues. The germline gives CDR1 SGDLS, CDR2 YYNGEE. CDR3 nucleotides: TGTGCCAGCAGCTTTCGGGACTCCACTAACTATGGCTACACCTTC. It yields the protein CASSFRDSTNYGYTF.

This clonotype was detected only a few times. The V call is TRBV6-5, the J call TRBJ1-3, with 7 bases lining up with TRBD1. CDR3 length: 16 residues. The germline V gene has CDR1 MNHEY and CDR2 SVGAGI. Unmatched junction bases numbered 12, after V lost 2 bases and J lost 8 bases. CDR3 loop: CASSYVLGGGTHTIYF. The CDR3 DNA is TGTGCCAGCAGTTACGTCCTAGGAGGGGGCACGCACACCATATATTTT.

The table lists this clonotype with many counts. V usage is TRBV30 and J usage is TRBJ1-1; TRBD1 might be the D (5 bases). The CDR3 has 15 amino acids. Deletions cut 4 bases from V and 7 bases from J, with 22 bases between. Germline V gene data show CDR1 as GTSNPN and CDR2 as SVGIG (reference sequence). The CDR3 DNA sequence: TGTGCCTGGATGGAACGCCGGCAGGGAGTAAGTGAAGCTTTCTTT. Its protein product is CAWMERRQGVSEAFF.

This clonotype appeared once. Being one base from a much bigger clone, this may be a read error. CDR3 sequence reads: CASRIAGGGDNEQLF. The CDR3 region has the DNA TGTGCCAGCAGAATAGCGGGGGGGGGGGACAATGAGCAGCTCTTC. The V call is TRBV12-3 or TRBV12-4, the J call TRBJ2-1; the match to TRBD2 covers 11 bases. The CDR3 has 15 residues.

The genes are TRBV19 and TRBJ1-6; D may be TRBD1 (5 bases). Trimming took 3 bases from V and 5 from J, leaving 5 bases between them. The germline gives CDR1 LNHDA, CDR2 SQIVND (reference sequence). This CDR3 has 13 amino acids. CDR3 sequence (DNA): TGTGCCAGTAGTATCAGGGATAATTCACCCCTCCACTTT. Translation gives CASSIRDNSPLHF. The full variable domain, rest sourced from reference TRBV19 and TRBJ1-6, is DGGITQSPKYLFRKEGQNVTLSCEQNLNHDAMYWYRQDPGQGLRLIYYSQIVNDFQKGDIAEGYSVSREKKESFPLTVTSAQKNPTAFYLCASSIRDNSPLHFGNGTRLTVT.

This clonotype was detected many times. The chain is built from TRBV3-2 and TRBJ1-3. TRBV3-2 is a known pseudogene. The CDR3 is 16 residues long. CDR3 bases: TGTGCCAGCAGCCAAGAGGGGTTGGACTCTGGAAACACCATATATTTT. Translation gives CASSQEGLDSGNTIYF.

DNA for the CDR3: TGCGCCAGCAGCTTGGGGGACCTCCTTAGCGGGAGTTACGGTGAGCAGTACTTC. Amino acid sequence: CASSLGDLLSGSYGEQYF. V and J are TRBV5-1 and TRBJ2-7, with 9 bases fitting TRBD2. The CDR3 is 18 amino acids. V trimming: 0 bases; J trimming: 7 bases; junction bases outside the gene matches: 17. Germline V gives CDR1 SGHRS, CDR2 YFSETQ.

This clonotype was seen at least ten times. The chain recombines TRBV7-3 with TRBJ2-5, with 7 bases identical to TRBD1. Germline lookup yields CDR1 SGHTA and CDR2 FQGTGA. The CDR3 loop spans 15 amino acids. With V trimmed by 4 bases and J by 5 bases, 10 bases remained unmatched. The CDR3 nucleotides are TGTGCCAGCAGCTCGACGCCGGACAGGCGGGAGACCCAGTACTTC. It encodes CASSSTPDRRETQYF. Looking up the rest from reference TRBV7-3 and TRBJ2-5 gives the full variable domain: GAGVSQTPSNKVTEKGKYVELRCDPISGHTALYWYRQSLGQGPEFLIYFQGTGAADDSGLPNDRFFAVRPEGSVSTLKIQRTERGDSAVYLCASSSTPDRRETQYFGPGTRLLVL.